The rows below give T cell receptor beta chains drawn from one sample of a study of blood T cell repertoires in COVID-19. Generated by immunoSEQ multiplex PCR, the TCRdb table keeps only in-frame clones and is missing some. This table has about 160,000 clones, about 82% appearing once. The sample was peripheral blood. These receptors all come from a man aged 50 to 60 with active or convalescent COVID-19. The conserved cysteine and the conserved F or W are not part of the CDR3 here. D genes are given only for firm matches.

length: 13; D: -; V: TRBV10-2; J: TRBJ1-6; CDR3: ASTRGEGYNSPLH
length: 13; D: TRBD2; V: TRBV7-9; J: TRBJ2-7; CDR3: ASSLSGRRSYEQY
length: 11; D: -; V: TRBV2; J: TRBJ2-7; CDR3: ASGGPSNGEQY
length: 12; D: -; V: TRBV5-4; J: TRBJ2-3; CDR3: ASSLDPHTDTQY
length: 12; D: -; V: TRBV6-1; J: TRBJ2-7; CDR3: ASSDQGRSYEQY
length: 14; D: TRBD2; V: TRBV5-1; J: TRBJ2-2; CDR3: ASSTQTSADTGELF
length: 12; D: -; V: TRBV5-1; J: TRBJ1-1; CDR3: ASSLDRPNTEAF
length: 14; D: TRBD1; V: TRBV10-3; J: TRBJ1-1; CDR3: AISMGSGGRNTEAF
length: 10; D: -; V: TRBV6-1; J: TRBJ1-5; CDR3: ASSETPFVLL
length: 12; D: -; V: TRBV9; J: TRBJ2-7; CDR3: ASSVGTYPHEQY
length: 11; D: TRBD2; V: TRBV10-3; J: TRBJ2-2; CDR3: AIFSGSGGELF
length: 14; D: TRBD2; V: TRBV4-3; J: TRBJ2-7; CDR3: ASSQSTAGAYYEQY
length: 13; D: -; V: TRBV19; J: TRBJ2-7; CDR3: ASSIGSTSGYEQY
length: 12; D: TRBD1; V: TRBV7-9; J: TRBJ1-4; CDR3: ASSLAGGNEKLF
length: 13; D: TRBD1; V: TRBV15; J: TRBJ2-1; CDR3: ATSGDRGTYNEQF
length: 10; D: -; V: TRBV29-1; J: TRBJ1-6; CDR3: SVRAGDSPLH
length: 12; D: TRBD1; V: TRBV6-5; J: TRBJ2-7; CDR3: ASSSNSGGREQY
length: 12; D: TRBD1; V: TRBV9; J: TRBJ2-1; CDR3: ASSVATGASEQF
length: 14; D: -; V: TRBV25-1; J: TRBJ2-2; CDR3: ASRAPSGINTGELF
length: 20; D: TRBD2; V: TRBV7-3; J: TRBJ2-2; CDR3: ASSFSINGVWGGRALTGELF
length: 12; D: -; V: TRBV6-1; J: TRBJ1-2; CDR3: ASSEPGQYPGYT
length: 13; D: TRBD2; V: TRBV5-1; J: TRBJ2-7; CDR3: ASSLGTSITYEQY
length: 11; D: -; V: TRBV7-2; J: TRBJ2-1; CDR3: ASSLTDYNEQF
length: 12; D: -; V: TRBV28; J: TRBJ1-1; CDR3: ASSIEQAYREAF
length: 14; D: TRBD2; V: TRBV7-2; J: TRBJ2-1; CDR3: ASSLATSGILNEQF
length: 13; D: TRBD1; V: TRBV6-6; J: TRBJ1-1; CDR3: ASSHDRVGDTEAF
length: 13; D: TRBD1; V: TRBV27; J: TRBJ1-6; CDR3: ASSSQTGYNSPLH
length: 13; D: -; V: TRBV7-9; J: TRBJ2-5; CDR3: ASSLTGQFQETQY
length: 12; D: -; V: TRBV6-2/TRBV6-3; J: TRBJ1-1; CDR3: ASSYSGGNTEAF
length: 13; D: -; V: TRBV6-2/TRBV6-3; J: TRBJ2-2; CDR3: ASSYRLQNTGELF
length: 15; D: TRBD2; V: TRBV5-4; J: TRBJ2-1; CDR3: ASSLGQTSGRGNEQF
length: 13; D: -; V: TRBV5-1; J: TRBJ2-3; CDR3: ASSLAGSIADTQY
length: 11; D: -; V: TRBV19; J: TRBJ2-2; CDR3: ASSIDIEGELF
length: 13; D: TRBD1; V: TRBV11-2; J: TRBJ1-4; CDR3: ASSSGTGRNEKLF
length: 11; D: TRBD1; V: TRBV10-3; J: TRBJ1-2; CDR3: AISESTGQGYT
length: 14; D: TRBD2; V: TRBV4-3; J: TRBJ2-1; CDR3: ASSQARTSVSNEQF
length: 13; D: -; V: TRBV9; J: TRBJ2-4; CDR3: ASSVSAGGSNIQY